The present T cell receptor beta chain was sequenced within a study of TIL therapy for anti-PD-1-resistant metastatic lung cancer. The wider study: Tumors were harvested before any PD-1/PD-L1 blockade.

A single count supports this clone. The ends were cut back, 3 bases at V and 6 bases at J, with 20 bases in the middle. This CDR3 is built from 16 residues. CDR1 is SGHNT, CDR2 YYREEE, per germline (reference sequence). Sample time point: pre-treatment sample, taken before nivolumab and TIL therapy. Sequencing used immunoSEQ v3. Some clones are missing from TCRdb's copy, which holds only in-frame ones; the method was immunoSEQ multiplex PCR. In the table there are about 50,000 clones, 70% to 85% of which are singletons. Material: blood, obtained at baseline. The chain uses TRBV5-4 and TRBJ2-3; D tentatively reads TRBD1 or TRBD2 (5 bases each). The clonotype was recovered from a woman aged 25-85 years with non-small cell lung cancer. DNA of the CDR3: TGTGCCAGCAGCTCGGGGACCGAACCCTCCAGCGATACGCAGTATTTT. Amino acid sequence: CASSSGTEPSSDTQYF.